This T cell receptor beta chain was profiled in a study of T cell repertoires in aging, cancer and after chemotherapy. Study background: Donors were grouped into six age bands spanning 30 or younger through 70 or older.

The germline V gene encodes CDR1 WNHNN and CDR2 SYGVQD (reference sequence). Trimming took 3 bases from V and 2 from J, leaving 13 bases between them. The CDR3 is 15 amino acids. TRB rearrangements spanning V, D and J were amplified using mixed TRB-A/B primers. TCRdb re-derived calls from the multiplex PCR reads in MiXCR, one entry per CDR3 protein. The profile shows roughly 3,000 distinct CDR3 sequences, 20% to 25% of them singletons. Findings and limits, study-wide: In each cancer cohort, median generation probability increased across chemotherapy, suggesting thymic output rebounded.

The template was genomic DNA from peripheral blood, not RNA. This clonotype was counted only a few times. Antigen specificity is unknown. The sequenced sample consisted of blood. The chain employs TRBV10-1 and TRBJ2-5; D remains unclear. The TCR sequence derives from a human donor with a blood cancer. CDR3 in DNA: TGCGCCAGCAGTGATTCGCTAGAGACACAAGAGACCCAGTACTTC. This translates into CASSDSLETQETQYF.